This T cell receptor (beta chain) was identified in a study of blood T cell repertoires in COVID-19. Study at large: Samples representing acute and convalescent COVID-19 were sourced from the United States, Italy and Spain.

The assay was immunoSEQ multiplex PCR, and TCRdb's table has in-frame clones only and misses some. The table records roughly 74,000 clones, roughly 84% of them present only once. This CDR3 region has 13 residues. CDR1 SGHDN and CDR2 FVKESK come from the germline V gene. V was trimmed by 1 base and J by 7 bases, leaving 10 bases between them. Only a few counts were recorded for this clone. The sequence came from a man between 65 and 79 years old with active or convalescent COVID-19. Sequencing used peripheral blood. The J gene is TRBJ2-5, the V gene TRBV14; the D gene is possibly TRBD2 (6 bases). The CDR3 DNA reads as TGTGCCAGCAGCCAAGGTCTCGGGGGGACCCAGTACTTC. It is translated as CASSQGLGGTQYF.